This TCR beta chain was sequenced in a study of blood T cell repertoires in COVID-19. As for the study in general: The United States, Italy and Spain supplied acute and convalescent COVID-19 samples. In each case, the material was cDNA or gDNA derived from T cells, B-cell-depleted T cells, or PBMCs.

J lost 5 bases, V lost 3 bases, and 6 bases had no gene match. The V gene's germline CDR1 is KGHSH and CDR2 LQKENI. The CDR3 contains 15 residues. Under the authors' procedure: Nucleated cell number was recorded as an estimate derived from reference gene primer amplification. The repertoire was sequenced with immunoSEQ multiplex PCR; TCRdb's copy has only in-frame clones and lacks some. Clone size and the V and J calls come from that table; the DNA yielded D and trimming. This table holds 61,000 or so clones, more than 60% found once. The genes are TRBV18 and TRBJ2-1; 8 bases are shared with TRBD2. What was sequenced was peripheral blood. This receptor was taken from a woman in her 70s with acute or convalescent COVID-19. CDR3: CASSPGVAGNNEQFF. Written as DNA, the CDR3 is TGTGCCAGCTCACCGGGGGTAGCGGGGAACAATGAGCAGTTCTTC.